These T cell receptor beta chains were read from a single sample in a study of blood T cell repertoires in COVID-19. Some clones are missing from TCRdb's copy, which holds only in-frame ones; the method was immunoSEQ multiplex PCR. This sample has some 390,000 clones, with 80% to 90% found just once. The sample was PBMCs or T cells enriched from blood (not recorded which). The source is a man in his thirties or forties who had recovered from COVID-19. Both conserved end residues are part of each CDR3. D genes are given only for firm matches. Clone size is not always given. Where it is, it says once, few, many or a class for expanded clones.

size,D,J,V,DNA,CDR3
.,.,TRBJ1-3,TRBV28,TGTGCCAGCAGTTTGGGCCCCGGGGTTGGTGGAAACACCATATATTTT,CASSLGPGVGGNTIYF
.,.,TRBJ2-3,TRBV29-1,TGCAGCGTTGGGCGGGACACAGATACGCAGTATTTT,CSVGRDTDTQYF
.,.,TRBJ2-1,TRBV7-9,TGTGCCAGCAGCTGGGTCCGGGTTGAGCAGTTCTTC,CASSWVRVEQFF
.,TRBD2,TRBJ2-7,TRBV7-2,TGTGCCAGCAGCTTAGTGGGGGGGACTAGCGCATACGAGCAGTACTTC,CASSLVGGTSAYEQYF
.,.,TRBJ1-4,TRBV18,TGTGCCAGCTCACCCAGGGATTCCGGAAAACTGTTTTTT,CASSPRDSGKLFF
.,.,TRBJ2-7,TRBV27,TGTGCCAGCAGTTTAGGTCAGTCCTACGAGCAGTACTTC,CASSLGQSYEQYF
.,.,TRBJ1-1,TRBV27,TGTGCCAGCAGTTCCCCAGGGCCCACTGAAGCTTTCTTT,CASSSPGPTEAFF
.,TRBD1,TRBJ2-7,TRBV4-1,TGCGCCAGCAGCCAATTGCGGACAGGGACCTACGAGCAGTACTTC,CASSQLRTGTYEQYF
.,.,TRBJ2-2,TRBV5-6,TGTGCCAGCAGCTTACTACTTTCTGACGGGGAGCTGTTTTTT,CASSLLLSDGELFF
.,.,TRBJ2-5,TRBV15,TGTGCCACCAGCAGAGACCCATCGGGGGAGACCCAGTACTTC,CATSRDPSGETQYF
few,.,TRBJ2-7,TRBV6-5,TGTGCCAGCACCATGGGGGGGCTTAGCTCCTACGAGCAGTACTTC,CASTMGGLSSYEQYF
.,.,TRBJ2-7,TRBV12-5,TGTGCTAGTGGCCAGGGACACCTCTACGAGCAGTACTTC,CASGQGHLYEQYF
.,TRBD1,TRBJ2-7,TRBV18,TGTGCCAGCTCACCACCCACAGGGGTTGAGGCCGAGCAGTACTTC,CASSPPTGVEAEQYF
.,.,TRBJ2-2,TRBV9,TGTGCCAGCAGCGTAGGAAAGCGGTCGACCACCGGGGAGCTGTTTTTT,CASSVGKRSTTGELFF
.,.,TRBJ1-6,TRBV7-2,TGTGCCAGCAGCTTTGGCCCCACAGGGAATTCACCCCTCCACTTT,CASSFGPTGNSPLHF
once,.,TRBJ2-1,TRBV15,TGTGCCACCAGCAGAGATGTCAGGGAGCAGTTCTTC,CATSRDVREQFF
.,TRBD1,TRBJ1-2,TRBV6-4,TGTGCCAGCAGTGAAGTAGGGGGCATCGATGGCTACACCTTC,CASSEVGGIDGYTF
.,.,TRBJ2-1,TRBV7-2,TGTGCCAGCAGCCCCCCGGGAGCGTTCATAGATGAGCAGTTCTTC,CASSPPGAFIDEQFF
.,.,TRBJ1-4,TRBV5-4,TGTGCCAGCAGCTTGGATCTCCGGCAGGGGACAGAAAAACTGTTTTTT,CASSLDLRQGTEKLFF
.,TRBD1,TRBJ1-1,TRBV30,TGTGCCTGGAGCCGACAGGGAGGCACTGAAGCTTTCTTT,CAWSRQGGTEAFF
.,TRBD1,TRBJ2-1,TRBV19,TGTGCCAGTAGTATCTTAAGGGGGCGGTTTAATTCGCCCTACAATGAGCAGTTCTTC,CASSILRGRFNSPYNEQFF
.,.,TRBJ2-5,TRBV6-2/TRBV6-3,TGTGCCAGCAGCTGGAGGGAGCAAGAGACCCAGTACTTC,CASSWREQETQYF
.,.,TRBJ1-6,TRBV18,TGTGCCAGCTCACCGTCGGTACAGGCTAATTCACCCCTCCACTTT,CASSPSVQANSPLHF
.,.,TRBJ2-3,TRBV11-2,TGTGCCAGCAGCCCGCCAGGCAAATCCACAGATACGCAGTATTTT,CASSPPGKSTDTQYF
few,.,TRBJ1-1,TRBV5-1,TGCGCCAGCTCCGGGGTGGGGGCGCGGACTGAAGCTTTCTTT,CASSGVGARTEAFF
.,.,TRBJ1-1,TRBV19,TGTGCCAGTAGCGGGAACACTGAAGCTTTCTTT,CASSGNTEAFF
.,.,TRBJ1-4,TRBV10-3,TGTGCCATCAGTGACCCGCCAGGGGAAAAACTGTTTTTT,CAISDPPGEKLFF
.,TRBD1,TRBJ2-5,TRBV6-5,TGTGCCAGCACCCCTACGGGACAGGGGCAAGAGACCCAGTACTTC,CASTPTGQGQETQYF
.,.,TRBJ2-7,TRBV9,TGTGCCAGCAGCGGGACATGCTACGAGCAGTACTTC,CASSGTCYEQYF
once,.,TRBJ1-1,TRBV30,TGTGCCTGGACAGGGGAGGGCACTGAAGCTTTCTTT,CAWTGEGTEAFF
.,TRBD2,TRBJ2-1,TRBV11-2,TGTGCCAGCAGCTTAGAACTAGCGGCTTACAATGAGCAGTTCTTC,CASSLELAAYNEQFF
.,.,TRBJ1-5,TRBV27,TGTGCCAGCAGTTTAGGGGGCGTTCGGCAGCCCCAGCATTTT,CASSLGGVRQPQHF
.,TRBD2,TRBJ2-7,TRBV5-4,TGTGCCAGCAGCTTGGATAGCGGGAGCAACGAGCAGTACTTC,CASSLDSGSNEQYF
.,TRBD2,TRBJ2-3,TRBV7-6,TGTGCCAGCAGCCAACAGCGGGAGGGCCTTCTCACAGATACGCAGTATTTT,CASSQQREGLLTDTQYF
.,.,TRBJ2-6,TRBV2,TGTGCCAGCAGTGAATTTGAGCCCAACGTCCTGACTTTC,CASSEFEPNVLTF
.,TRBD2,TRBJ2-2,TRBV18,TGTGCCAGCTCACAAAATAGCGGGAGTTTGACCGGGGAGCTGTTTTTT,CASSQNSGSLTGELFF
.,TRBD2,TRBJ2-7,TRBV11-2,TGTGCCAGCAGCCCCATCTTACCCTCTAGCGGGAGAGGCCTCGAGCAGTACTTC,CASSPILPSSGRGLEQYF
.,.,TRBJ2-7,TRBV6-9,TGTGCCAGCAGTTATCCCCATCGGGGGGCCGAGCAGTACTTC,CASSYPHRGAEQYF
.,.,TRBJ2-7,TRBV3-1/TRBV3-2,TGTGCCAGCAGCCAATCATCCGAGCAGTACTTC,CASSQSSEQYF